This is a list of T cell receptor beta chains from one sample in a study of beta chain features in type 1 diabetes. TCRdb keeps only in-frame clones here, not all; method: immunoSEQ multiplex PCR. Of some 900,000 clones in the sample, roughly a sixth were seen once. Sequencing was carried out using naive CD4+ T cells from blood. Source of these receptors: a woman younger than 30 in good health. The CDR3 runs from the conserved cysteine through the conserved F or W. A D gene is named only where the DNA matches it firmly. A row's size may be missing; if present it is once, few, many or a size class.

abundance,d_gene,len,j_gene,v_gene,CDR3nt,CDR3aa
many,NA,12,TRBJ1-3,TRBV6-6,TGTGCCACCGCAGCGAGGGGAAACACCATATATTTT,CATAARGNTIYF
few,TRBD1,15,TRBJ1-5,TRBV7-2,TGTGCCAGCAGGCCCACAGGGGGGATCAGTCAGCCCCAGCATTTT,CASRPTGGISQPQHF
NA,TRBD2,13,TRBJ2-1,TRBV18,TGTGCCAGCCGGGCGGGAGTAACCGGCGAGCAGTTCTTC,CASRAGVTGEQFF
NA,TRBD2,16,TRBJ2-2,TRBV4-3,TGCGCCAGCAGCCGAGGAGCGGGAGGGCCCACCGGGGAGCTGTTTTTT,CASSRGAGGPTGELFF
NA,TRBD2,16,TRBJ2-5,TRBV10-3,TGTGCCATCAGCGGGTTGGCTAGCGGGAGAACGGAGACCCAGTACTTC,CAISGLASGRTETQYF
NA,TRBD2,15,TRBJ2-5,TRBV5-8,TGTGCCAGCACCAGACTAGCGGTCTACCAAGAGACCCAGTACTTC,CASTRLAVYQETQYF
NA,NA,14,TRBJ1-3,TRBV7-8,TGTGCCAGCAGCCTAAACAGGGCCTTGGACACCATATATTTT,CASSLNRALDTIYF
NA,NA,13,TRBJ2-7,TRBV5-6,TGTGCCAGCAGCTTTCGGAGGGGCGACGAGCAGTACTTC,CASSFRRGDEQYF
NA,TRBD2,18,TRBJ2-1,TRBV9,TGTGCCAGCAGCGTAGGGGTGGCTAGCGGGAGTTGGAGTTATGAGCAGTTCTTC,CASSVGVASGSWSYEQFF
few,NA,15,TRBJ1-3,TRBV29-1,TGCAGCGTCACAGGAGACTCGAGCTCTGGAAACACCATATATTTT,CSVTGDSSSGNTIYF
NA,TRBD1,14,TRBJ2-3,TRBV19,TGTGCCAGTAGGGGGACAGTCAGCACAGATACGCAGTATTTT,CASRGTVSTDTQYF
NA,NA,12,TRBJ2-1,TRBV5-6,TGTGCCAGCAGCTTGAACACTGATGAGCAGTTCTTC,CASSLNTDEQFF
few,NA,12,TRBJ1-1,TRBV10-2,TGCGCCAGCAGTGAGCTCAACACTGAAGCTTTCTTT,CASSELNTEAFF
few,NA,13,TRBJ2-3,TRBV7-2,TGTGCCAGCAGCTTATCGCCGGAAGATACGCAGTATTTT,CASSLSPEDTQYF
NA,NA,16,TRBJ1-3,TRBV7-2,TGTGCCAGCAGCTTAGTGACAGGCCACTCTGGAAACACCATATATTTT,CASSLVTGHSGNTIYF
few,TRBD1,14,TRBJ2-4,TRBV15,TGTGCCACCAGCATAGGACAGGGGCAGAACATTCAGTACTTC,CATSIGQGQNIQYF
few,TRBD2,16,TRBJ2-5,TRBV29-1,TGCAGCGCTGGAGGACTAGCCTCGGAGTACCAAGAGACCCAGTACTTC,CSAGGLASEYQETQYF
NA,TRBD1,13,TRBJ1-2,TRBV28,TGTGCCAGCAGTTCACAGGGGTACTATGGCTACACCTTC,CASSSQGYYGYTF
NA,TRBD2,15,TRBJ2-5,TRBV18,TGTGCCAGCTCACCACCGACTAGCGGGGGGGAGACCCAGTACTTC,CASSPPTSGGETQYF
few,NA,13,TRBJ2-7,TRBV2,TGTGCCAGCAGTGACCACAGGAACTACGAGCAGTACTTC,CASSDHRNYEQYF
NA,NA,15,TRBJ2-5,TRBV27,TGTGCCAGCAGTTTGCGGCAGGGGATCAGTGAGACCCAGTACTTC,CASSLRQGISETQYF
few,NA,13,TRBJ2-5,TRBV27,TGTGCCAGCAGTTCTCTGAGAGGGGAGACCCAGTACTTC,CASSSLRGETQYF
few,NA,12,TRBJ2-5,TRBV7-2,TGTGCCAGCAGCTCCCCGTGGTCGGCCCAGTACTTC,CASSSPWSAQYF
NA,TRBD1,17,TRBJ1-2,TRBV10-3,TGTGCCATCAGTTCACAGGGGGCTATGGAAAGAATTTATGGCTACACCTTC,CAISSQGAMERIYGYTF
few,NA,12,TRBJ2-2,TRBV28,TGTGCCAGCAGCGACAGCACCGGGGAGCTGTTTTTT,CASSDSTGELFF
few,TRBD1,15,TRBJ2-2,TRBV5-6,TGTGCCAGCAGCTTGATCAGGGGGCGAACCGGGGAGCTGTTTTTT,CASSLIRGRTGELFF
few,TRBD1,15,TRBJ2-6,TRBV10-3,TGTGCCATTCAAACAGGGGTATCTGGGGCCAACGTCCTGACTTTC,CAIQTGVSGANVLTF
few,NA,11,TRBJ1-2,TRBV2,TGTGCCAGCAGTGAAATGGATGGCTACACCTTC,CASSEMDGYTF
NA,TRBD1,14,TRBJ2-7,TRBV6-6,TGTGCCACCAGGACACGGGACAGGGGTCTCGAGCAGTACTTC,CATRTRDRGLEQYF
NA,NA,13,TRBJ2-1,TRBV7-9,TGTGCCAGCAGCCTAGACCGGCCGGATGAGCAGTTCTTC,CASSLDRPDEQFF
few,TRBD2,15,TRBJ2-5,TRBV9,TGTGCCAGCAGCGTTGGCGGGAGGGCCTTAGAGACCCAGTACTTC,CASSVGGRALETQYF
few,NA,15,TRBJ2-2,TRBV12-5,TGTGCTAGTTTCCCGGGGGTTCCGAACACCGGGGAGCTGTTTTTT,CASFPGVPNTGELFF
few,TRBD2,15,TRBJ2-7,TRBV7-6,TGTGCCAGCAGCTTGTCTAGCGGGAGTTCCTACGAGCAGTACTTC,CASSLSSGSSYEQYF
NA,NA,13,TRBJ2-1,TRBV15,TGTGCCACCAGCATAGACAGCCCCAATGAGCAGTTCTTC,CATSIDSPNEQFF
few,NA,15,TRBJ1-3,TRBV10-3,TGTGCCATCACCCCCGGGGACATCGCTGGAAACACCATATATTTT,CAITPGDIAGNTIYF
NA,TRBD1,15,TRBJ2-1,TRBV5-6,TGTGCCAGCAGCTTAGACAGGGGTCTCTACAATGAGCAGTTCTTC,CASSLDRGLYNEQFF
few,TRBD1,14,TRBJ1-1,TRBV7-2,TGTGCCAGCAGCTCAGGACAGGGGACAGCTGAAGCTTTCTTT,CASSSGQGTAEAFF
few,NA,16,TRBJ2-2,TRBV11-2,TGTGCCAGCAGCTTACACACCCCCGCGAACACCGGGGAGCTGTTTTTT,CASSLHTPANTGELFF
NA,NA,13,TRBJ2-5,TRBV28,TGTGCCAGCAGTTGGGGTGAAAGATGGACCCAGTACTTC,CASSWGERWTQYF
few,TRBD2,16,TRBJ2-1,TRBV28,TGTGCCAGCAGTTTAGTATTTGGGACTAGCTTGTATGAGCAGTTCTTC,CASSLVFGTSLYEQFF
few,NA,13,TRBJ1-2,TRBV4-2,TGTGCCAGCAGCTTAGTTCAAGGCTATGGCTACACCTTC,CASSLVQGYGYTF
NA,NA,14,TRBJ2-2,TRBV7-9,TGTGCCAGCAGCATCCGGTCGTTCGGCGGGGAGCTGTTTTTT,CASSIRSFGGELFF
few,TRBD2,14,TRBJ2-4,TRBV19,TGTGCCAGTAGTTCTCCGGGACTAGCCCAAATTCAGTACTTC,CASSSPGLAQIQYF
NA,TRBD2,15,TRBJ2-3,TRBV7-3,TGTGCCAGCAGCTTAACTAGCGGGCGCACAGATACGCAGTATTTT,CASSLTSGRTDTQYF
NA,NA,13,TRBJ2-3,TRBV11-3,TGTGCCAGCAGCTTCGGCAGCACAGATACGCAGTATTTT,CASSFGSTDTQYF
NA,NA,13,TRBJ2-5,TRBV29-1,TGCAGCGTTGATCAGAGGTACCAAGAGACCCAGTACTTC,CSVDQRYQETQYF
NA,NA,13,TRBJ2-1,TRBV7-3,TGTGCCAGCAGCTTAAACATAAACAATGAGCAGTTCTTC,CASSLNINNEQFF
few,NA,12,TRBJ2-5,TRBV7-2,TGTGCCAGCAGCGCAAACCTAGAGACCCAGTACTTC,CASSANLETQYF
NA,TRBD1,17,TRBJ2-5,TRBV28,TGTGCCAGCAGTGGGGGAGGACAGGGGAAAATCCAAGAGACCCAGTACTTC,CASSGGGQGKIQETQYF
NA,NA,15,TRBJ2-3,TRBV11-2,TGTGCCAGCAGCTTAGATAGGGATACAGGGCATACGCAGTATTTT,CASSLDRDTGHTQYF
few,NA,16,TRBJ2-2,TRBV6-1,TGTGCCAGCAGTGAAATCGAGAGACCTAACACCGGGGAGCTGTTTTTT,CASSEIERPNTGELFF
NA,NA,15,TRBJ2-5,TRBV2,TGTGCCAGCAGTGGGTTCGGACAGCAACAAGAGACCCAGTACTTC,CASSGFGQQQETQYF
few,NA,13,TRBJ2-5,TRBV28,TGTGCCAGCTCTGGCGATCTAGGCGAGACCCAGTACTTC,CASSGDLGETQYF
NA,NA,16,TRBJ2-2,TRBV4-1,TGCGCCAGCAGCCAAAGCAAACGCCTAAACACCGGGGAGCTGTTTTTT,CASSQSKRLNTGELFF
NA,TRBD2,15,TRBJ2-1,TRBV10-3,TGTGCCATCAGTGAGTCGAGCGGGAGCCAGGGTGAGCAGTTCTTC,CAISESSGSQGEQFF
NA,NA,14,TRBJ2-1,TRBV10-3,TGTGCCGGAGGGGGGGAAAGGTTCGACAATGAGCAGTTCTTC,CAGGGERFDNEQFF
few,NA,13,TRBJ2-7,TRBV7-2,TGTGCCAGCAGCCCCCCCTCGGAAACCAAGCAGTACTTC,CASSPPSETKQYF
few,NA,14,TRBJ2-5,TRBV5-1,TGCGCCAGCAGCTTTTCGGCAGGGCCAGAGACCCAGTACTTC,CASSFSAGPETQYF
few,NA,14,TRBJ2-2,TRBV7-3,TGTGCCAGCAGCTTAATCGGGGTGACCGGGGAGCTGTTTTTT,CASSLIGVTGELFF